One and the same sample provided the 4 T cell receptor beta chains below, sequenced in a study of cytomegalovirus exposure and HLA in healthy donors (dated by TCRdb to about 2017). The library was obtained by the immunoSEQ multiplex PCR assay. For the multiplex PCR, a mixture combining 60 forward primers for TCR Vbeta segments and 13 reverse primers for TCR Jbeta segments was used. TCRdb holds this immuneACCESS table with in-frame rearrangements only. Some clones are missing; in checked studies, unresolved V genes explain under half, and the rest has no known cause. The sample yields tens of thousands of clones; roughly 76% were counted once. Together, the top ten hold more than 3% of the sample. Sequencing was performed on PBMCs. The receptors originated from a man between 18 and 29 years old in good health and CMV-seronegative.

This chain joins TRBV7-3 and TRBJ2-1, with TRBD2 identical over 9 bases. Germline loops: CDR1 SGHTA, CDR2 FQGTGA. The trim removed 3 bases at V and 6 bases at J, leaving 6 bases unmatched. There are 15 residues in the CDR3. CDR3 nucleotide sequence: TGTGCCAGCAGCTTGGGCGGGGGGGCGCGCAATGAGCAGTTCTTC. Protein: CASSLGGGARNEQFF.

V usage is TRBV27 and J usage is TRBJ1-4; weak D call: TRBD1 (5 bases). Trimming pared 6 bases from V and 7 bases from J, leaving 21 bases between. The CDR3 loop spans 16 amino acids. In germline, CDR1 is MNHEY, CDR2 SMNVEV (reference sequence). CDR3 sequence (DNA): TGTGCCAGCAGGGGGGGAGCTGGACCCCGGCTTGAAAAACTGTTTTTT. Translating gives CASRGGAGPRLEKLFF. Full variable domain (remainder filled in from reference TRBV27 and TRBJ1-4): EAQVTQNPRYLITVTGKKLTVTCSQNMNHEYMSWYRQDPGLGLRQIYYSMNVEVTDKGDVPEGYKVSRKEKRNFPLILESPSPNQTSLYFCASRGGAGPRLEKLFFGSGTQLSVL.

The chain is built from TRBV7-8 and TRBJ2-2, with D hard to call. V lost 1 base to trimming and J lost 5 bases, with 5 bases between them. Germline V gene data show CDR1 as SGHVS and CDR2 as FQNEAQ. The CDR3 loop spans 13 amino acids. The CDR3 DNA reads TGTGCCAGCAGCTTAGGCGGAACCGGGGAGCTGTTTTTT. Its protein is CASSLGGTGELFF. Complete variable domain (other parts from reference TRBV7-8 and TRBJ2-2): GAGVSQSPRYKVAKRGQDVALRCDPISGHVSLFWYQQALGQGPEFLTYFQNEAQLDKSGLPSDRFFAERPEGSVSTLKIQRTQQEDSAVYLCASSLGGTGELFFGEGSRLTVL.

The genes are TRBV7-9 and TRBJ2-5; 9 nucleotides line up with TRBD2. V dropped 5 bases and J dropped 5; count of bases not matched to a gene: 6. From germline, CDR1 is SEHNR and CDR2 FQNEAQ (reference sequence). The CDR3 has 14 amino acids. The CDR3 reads CASSAGGPSETQYF. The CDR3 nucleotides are TGTGCCAGCAGCGCGGGGGGGCCATCCGAGACCCAGTACTTC.